This T cell receptor beta chain appears in the sequencing data of a study of Tregs in tolerant kidney transplant recipients. The data were produced by immunoSEQ multiplex PCR, yet TCRdb's version contains in-frame clones alone and is incomplete. The table includes 25,000 to 35,000 clones, 70% to 85% detected once. In regard to this clone: Its antigen is unidentified.

J was trimmed by 3 bases and V by 2 bases; bases with no gene match: 8. CDR1 is SGHAT and CDR2 is FQNNGV in the germline V gene. The CDR3 spans 16 residues. Study observations and caveats: Tregs expanded with activated donor B cells seemed most donor-specific.

The origin of this receptor is a human donor in good health. The chain joins TRBV11-2 to TRBJ2-7; 9 nucleotides agree with TRBD1. Sequencing input: Tregs from blood cultured with allogeneic cells. CDR3 amino acids: CASSLYAGTGSYEQYF. The CDR3 DNA reads TGTGCCAGCAGCTTATACGCCGGGACAGGGAGCTACGAGCAGTACTTC.